The source of this T cell receptor beta chain is a study of T cell responses to AZD1222 COVID-19 vaccine. CDR3 length equals 16 residues. Germline V gene sequence: CDR1 MNHEY, CDR2 SVGAGI. V lost 0 bases, J lost 1 base, and 2 bases stayed unmatched. Only in-frame clones appear in the TCRdb table, and some are missing; sequencing was by immunoSEQ multiplex PCR. Here the sample table reports over 140,000 clones. Regarding this clone: What it binds is unknown.

General observations from the study: Donor demographics were predominantly white British with a female majority; clonal diversity may be underestimated. In all cases, repertoires were sampled only after the peak T cell response. Recipients of AZD1222 seropositive at baseline numbered only 6 or 7. Unmutated variant regions are reportedly the target of nearly half of TCRs that are spike-specific.

The rearrangement uses TRBV6-5 and TRBJ1-1; 10 bases align to TRBD1. The receptor comes from an adult in good health. Source material: peripheral blood. The CDR3 DNA reads as TGTGCCAGCAGTTACTCGACAGGGGGCAAGAACACTGAAGCTTTCTTT. Protein: CASSYSTGGKNTEAFF.